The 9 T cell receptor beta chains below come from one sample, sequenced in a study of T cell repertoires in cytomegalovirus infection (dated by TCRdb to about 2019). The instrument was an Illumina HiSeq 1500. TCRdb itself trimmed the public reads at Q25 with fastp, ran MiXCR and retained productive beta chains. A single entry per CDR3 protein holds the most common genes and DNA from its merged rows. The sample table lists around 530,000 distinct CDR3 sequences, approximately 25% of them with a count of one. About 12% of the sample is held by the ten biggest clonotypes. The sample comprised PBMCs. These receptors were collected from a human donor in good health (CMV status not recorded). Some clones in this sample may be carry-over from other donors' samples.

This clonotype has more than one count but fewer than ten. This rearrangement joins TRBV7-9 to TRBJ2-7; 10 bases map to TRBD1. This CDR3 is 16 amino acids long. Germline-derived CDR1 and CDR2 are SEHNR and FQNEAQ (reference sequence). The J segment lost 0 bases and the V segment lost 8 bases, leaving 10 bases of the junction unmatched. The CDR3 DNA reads TGTGCCAGCTCCTGGAGGGGACAGGGGATCTCCTACGAGCAGTACTTC. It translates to CASSWRGQGISYEQYF.

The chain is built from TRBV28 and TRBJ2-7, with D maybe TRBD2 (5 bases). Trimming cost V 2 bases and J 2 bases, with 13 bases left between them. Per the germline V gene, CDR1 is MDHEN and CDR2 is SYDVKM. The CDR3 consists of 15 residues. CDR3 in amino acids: CASSLRGSPTYEQYF. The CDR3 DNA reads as TGTGCCAGCAGTTTACGTGGGAGCCCTACCTACGAGCAGTACTTC.

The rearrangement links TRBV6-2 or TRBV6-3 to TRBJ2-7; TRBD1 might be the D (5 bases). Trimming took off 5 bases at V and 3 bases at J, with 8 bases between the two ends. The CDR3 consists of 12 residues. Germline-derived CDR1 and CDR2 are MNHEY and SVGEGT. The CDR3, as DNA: TGTGCCAGCAGTACGCAGGGCTACGAGCAGTACGTC. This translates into CASSTQGYEQYV.

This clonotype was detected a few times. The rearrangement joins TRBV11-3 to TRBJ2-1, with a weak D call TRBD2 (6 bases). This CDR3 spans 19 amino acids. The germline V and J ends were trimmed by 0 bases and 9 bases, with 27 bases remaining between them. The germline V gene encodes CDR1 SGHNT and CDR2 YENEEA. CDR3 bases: TGTGCCAGCAGCTTAGACCTCCGGCTGGGGGGACCTGGTATGGGTGAGCAGTTCTTC. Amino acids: CASSLDLRLGGPGMGEQFF.

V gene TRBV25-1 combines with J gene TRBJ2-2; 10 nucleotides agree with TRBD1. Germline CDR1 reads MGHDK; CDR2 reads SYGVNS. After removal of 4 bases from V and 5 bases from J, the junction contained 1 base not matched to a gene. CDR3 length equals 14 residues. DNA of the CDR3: TGTGCCAGCAGTGCGGGACAGGGGACCGGGGAGCTGTTTTTT. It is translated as CASSAGQGTGELFF.

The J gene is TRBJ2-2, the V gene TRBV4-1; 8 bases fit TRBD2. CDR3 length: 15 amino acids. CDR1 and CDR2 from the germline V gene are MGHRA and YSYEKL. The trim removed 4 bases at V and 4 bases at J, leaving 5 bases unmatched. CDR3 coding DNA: TGCGCCAGCAGCCTTAGCGGGAAGGGCACCGGGGAGCTGTTTTTT. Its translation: CASSLSGKGTGELFF.

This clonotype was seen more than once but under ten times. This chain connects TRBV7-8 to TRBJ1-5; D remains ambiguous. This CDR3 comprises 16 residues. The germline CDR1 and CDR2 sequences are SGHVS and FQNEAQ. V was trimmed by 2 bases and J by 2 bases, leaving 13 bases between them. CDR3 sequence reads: CASSLWSRGGNQPQHF. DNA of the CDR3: TGTGCCAGCAGCTTATGGTCAAGAGGAGGCAATCAGCCCCAGCATTTT. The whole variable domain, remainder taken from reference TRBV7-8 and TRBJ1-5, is GAGVSQSPRYKVAKRGQDVALRCDPISGHVSLFWYQQALGQGPEFLTYFQNEAQLDKSGLPSDRFFAERPEGSVSTLKIQRTQQEDSAVYLCASSLWSRGGNQPQHFGDGTRLSIL.

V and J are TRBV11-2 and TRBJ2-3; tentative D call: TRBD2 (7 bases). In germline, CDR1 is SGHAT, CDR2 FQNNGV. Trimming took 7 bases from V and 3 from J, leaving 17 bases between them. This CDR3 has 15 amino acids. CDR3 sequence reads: CASTGGRENTDTQYF. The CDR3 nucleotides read TGTGCCAGCACCGGGGGGCGGGAGAATACAGATACGCAGTATTTT.

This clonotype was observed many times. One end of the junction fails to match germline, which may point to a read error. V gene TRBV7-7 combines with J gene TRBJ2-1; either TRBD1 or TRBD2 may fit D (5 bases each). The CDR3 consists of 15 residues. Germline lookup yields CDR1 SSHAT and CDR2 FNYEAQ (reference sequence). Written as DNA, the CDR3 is TGTGCTAGCAGCATGGGGGAGACGGGGTCAAATGAGCAGTTCTTC. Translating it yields CASSMGETGSNEQFF.